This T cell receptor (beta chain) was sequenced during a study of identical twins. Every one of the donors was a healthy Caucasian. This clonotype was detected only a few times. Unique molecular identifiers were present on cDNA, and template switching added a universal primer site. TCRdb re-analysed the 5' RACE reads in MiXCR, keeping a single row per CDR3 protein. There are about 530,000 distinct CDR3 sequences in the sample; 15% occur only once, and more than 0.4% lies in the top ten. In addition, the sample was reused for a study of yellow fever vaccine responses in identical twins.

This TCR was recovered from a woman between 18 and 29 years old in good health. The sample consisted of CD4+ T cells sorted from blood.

CDR3 residues: CASSKDHEQYV. DNA of the CDR3: TGTGCCAGCAGCAAAGACCACGAGCAGTACGTC. The genes are TRBV21-1 and TRBJ2-7. TRBV21-1 is listed as a pseudogene. The CDR3 has 11 residues.